These 12 T cell receptor beta chains share one sample of origin, sequenced in a study of T cells in Graves' hyperthyroidism and ophthalmopathy. It was RNA transcripts that yielded the amplified TCR beta CDR3 regions. The TCR CDR3 was amplified in a first-round RT-PCR using the HTBI primer set. TCRdb reprocessed the multiplex PCR reads with MiXCR, giving one entry per CDR3 protein. Among 250,000 to 350,000 distinct CDR3 sequences listed, 22% were seen once. The sequencing input was blood. Receptor source: a man younger than 40 with Graves' ophthalmopathy.

There are a few counts of this clonotype. The chain has TRBV9 and TRBJ2-3; 10 bases are a match to TRBD2. CDR1 and CDR2 from the germline V gene are SGDLS and YYNGEE. Unmatched junction bases numbered 6, after V lost 3 bases and J lost 5 bases. This CDR3 spans 15 amino acids. The CDR3 DNA reads TGTGCCAGCAGCGATGGAACTAGCGGGATAGATACGCAGTATTTT. This translates into CASSDGTSGIDTQYF.

A remark on this clonotype: A much larger clone is a single base away; this may be a read error. The chain combines TRBV28 with TRBJ2-7; the match to TRBD1 covers 7 bases. This CDR3 has 16 amino acids. CDR1 MDHEN and CDR2 SYDVKM come from the germline V gene. J gave up 4 bases and V 4 bases, and 13 bases lay outside the gene matches. CDR3 sequence reads: CASSWKTGTIDYEQYF. As DNA, the CDR3 is TGTGCCAGCAGTTGGAAGACAGGGACGATCGATTACGAGCAGTACTTC.

The chain combines TRBV6-1 with TRBJ2-5, with 8 bases matching TRBD1. CDR3 length: 15 residues. Germline V gives CDR1 MNHNS, CDR2 SASEGT. V lost 5 bases to trimming and J lost 6 bases; unmatched junction nucleotides: 11. The CDR3 is CASSHAGQGGKTQYF. CDR3 DNA: TGTGCCAGCAGTCACGCCGGACAGGGCGGGAAGACCCAGTACTTC.

The CDR3 loop is CSVLGGIQGYSYEQYF. The CDR3 bases are TGCAGCGTCCTTGGGGGGATCCAGGGCTATTCCTACGAGCAGTACTTC. This chain joins TRBV29-1 and TRBJ2-7, with D possibly TRBD2 on 6 matching bases. Germline V gene lookup returns CDR1 SQVTM and CDR2 ANQGSEA. The CDR3 totals 16 residues. The V end lost 6 bases, the J end lost 1 base, and 22 bases lay between the germline ends.

This clonotype was counted between two and nine times. This chain uses TRBV3-1 with TRBJ2-1; possibly TRBD2 for D (5 bases). The CDR3 spans 13 residues. The germline V gene has CDR1 LGHDT and CDR2 YNNKEL (reference sequence). V gave up 4 bases and J gave up 8 bases, with 12 bases separating them. Here the CDR3 DNA reads TGTGCCAGCAGCCGGTCTAGCAGGCATGAGCAGTTCTTC. This codes for CASSRSSRHEQFF.

The V call is TRBV7-3, the J call TRBJ2-1, with D possibly matching TRBD2 (6 bases). The germline gives CDR1 SGHTA, CDR2 FQGTGA. Trimming took off 1 base at V and 4 bases at J, with 14 bases between the two ends. The CDR3 spans 16 residues. This CDR3 reads CASSLISGGLYNEQFF. CDR3 DNA sequence: TGTGCCAGCAGCTTAATCTCAGGAGGGTTATACAATGAGCAGTTCTTC.

In its sample, this clonotype was seen a few times. The rearrangement links TRBV5-1 to TRBJ1-3; D gene ambiguous. CDR3 length: 17 residues. Looked up from germline, CDR1 is SGHRS and CDR2 is YFSETQ. V was pared by 1 base and J by 0 bases, with 14 bases between. CDR3: CASSLRADTHSGNTIYF. The CDR3 nucleotides are TGCGCCAGCAGCTTGAGAGCAGATACTCACTCTGGAAACACCATATATTTT.

This clonotype was picked up a small number of times. A much larger clone sits a single nucleotide away, making a read error possible. This chain links TRBV3-1 with TRBJ1-1, with D possibly TRBD1 on 6 matching bases. CDR1 is LGHDT and CDR2 is YNNKEL in the germline V gene (reference sequence). The CDR3 spans 14 residues. The CDR3 DNA reads as TGTGCCAGCACCACGCACTCTGGGGGCACTGAAGCTCTCTTT. It translates to CASTTHSGGTEALF.

This clonotype was picked up a small number of times. This rearrangement joins TRBV11-2 to TRBJ2-1; D gene uncertain. CDR3 length equals 14 residues. Germline lookup yields CDR1 SGHAT and CDR2 FQNNGV. Trimming took off 3 bases at V and 0 bases at J, with 6 bases between the two ends. The CDR3 DNA follows: TGTGCCAGCAGCTTCCCGATCTCCTACAATGAGCAGTTCTTC. Translated: CASSFPISYNEQFF.

This clonotype was observed a few times. The chain uses TRBV6-2 or TRBV6-3 and TRBJ1-2; D gene uncertain. The germline V and J ends were trimmed by 7 bases and 6 bases, with 15 bases remaining between them. The CDR3 consists of 13 residues. Germline V lookup: CDR1 MNHEY, CDR2 SVGEGT. The CDR3 here is CASKDRAEDGYTF. CDR3 bases: TGTGCCAGCAAAGACCGGGCTGAGGATGGCTACACCTTC.

The gene calls are TRBV2 and TRBJ2-5; D is perhaps TRBD1 or TRBD2 (6 bases each). Germline CDR1 is SNHLY and CDR2 is FYNNEI. The CDR3 has 13 residues. Trimming removed 8 bases at V and 7 bases at J, with 17 bases between. This chain's CDR3 is CASQQGTEGTQYF. The CDR3 DNA is TGTGCCAGCCAACAGGGAACGGAGGGGACCCAGTACTTC.

V and J are TRBV29-1 and TRBJ2-4, with a weak D call TRBD1 (6 bases). Trimming removed 6 bases at V and 0 bases at J, with 12 bases between. Looked up from germline, CDR1 is SQVTM and CDR2 is ANQGSEA. This CDR3 is 14 amino acids long. CDR3 loop: CSVSTGLAKNIQYF. The CDR3 DNA follows: TGCAGCGTCTCGACAGGCCTAGCCAAAAACATTCAGTACTTC.